This T cell receptor beta chain originates from a study of blood T cells in healthy people across ages (dated by TCRdb to between 2014 and 2017). With respect to the entire study: In model experiments, roughly one uniquely barcoded TCR beta cDNA molecule per two T cells was captured by template switching. Age-related changes in TCR beta repertoire diversity were measured in the study by deep sequencing normalized with unique cDNA molecular identifiers. The donors were divided into four age groups: young (average approximately 15 years), middle-aged (under 40), aged (about 60) and long-lived (about 90). To avoid experimental bias, donors of different ages were randomly spread across the sequencing lanes. For two donors (one aged 18 to 29 and one aged 80 or older), the study analyzed two additional independent replicas of 1 million unique cDNA reads from the same blood draw.

The germline V gene yields SQVTM for CDR1 and ANQGSEA for CDR2. Trimming costs V 4 bases and J 2 bases, and their ends lie 13 bases apart. Inclusive of the bounding cysteine and phenylalanine, the CDR3 is 14 residues long. Just CDR3 DNA is preserved here, 42 bases in frame from base 1. A word on this clonotype: The clone's antigen remains unknown. It may be a read error: a sequence one base away is much more abundant.

The donors were roughly 40 Caucasian individuals from Russia, aged roughly 6 to 100 years, who were systemically healthy. Around 10 milliliters of peripheral blood were collected from each donor into EDTA-treated Vacutainer tubes. Ficoll-Paque density-gradient centrifugation was used to isolate PBMCs, with at least 6 million per sample. Total RNA was extracted from PBMCs with Trizol reagent, with at least 6 micrograms obtained per sample. For every donor, an aliquot of PBMCs went through flow cytometry to measure the percentages of naive CD45RAhigh/CD27high T cells. To prepare the library, 5' RACE was applied. These reads were obtained on an Illumina HiSeq 2500. A second PCR of about 6 to 11 cycles was run with a J-beta primer mix and a sample-barcoded 5' primer. A unique molecular identifier was introduced onto each TCR beta cDNA molecule by a template-switch 5' adaptor carrying 12 random nucleotides. At least 2.5 million CDR3-containing paired-end reads were obtained from each sample. The Mint cDNA synthesis kit, primed by a TRBC-specific oligonucleotide, was used to synthesize first-strand cDNA from all RNA. Following uracil-DNA glycosylase treatment, a first 18-cycle PCR with universal primers M1SS and BC2_uni_R was performed on all cDNA. The authors processed their data as follows. For normalization, 1 million high-quality reads were randomly selected from each sample, with every read carrying a distinct molecular identifier. Instead of being binned into consensus sequences, reads that shared molecular identifiers were thrown out. MiTCR, with a Q25 quality threshold and the strictest error-elimination algorithm, was used for CDR3 identification, clonotype clustering and error correction. A nonparametric unseen species model with Euler transformation was used to estimate a lower bound on total TCR beta diversity. TCRdb handled the public reads itself, with Q25 trimming in fastp and clone calling in MiXCR, and kept productive beta chains. Every distinct CDR3 protein forms one entry, paired with its most common genes and DNA. The V and J calls reflect TCRdb's pipeline rather than the authors' work. The sample data list 700,000 to 950,000 distinct CDR3 sequences, and roughly 44% of these were observed just once. The ten largest clones represent around 20% of the sample.

What the authors observed across the whole study: Estimates of total diversity from one million sequenced T cells were regarded as lower bounds and underestimates. Observed TCR beta diversity correlated strongly with the percentage of naive T cells measured by flow cytometry. Compared with the aged group, the long-lived group had more naive CD4+ T cells, fewer expanded clones and increased TCR diversity, a pattern suggesting age selection. As age increased, observed TCR beta diversity per million T cells dropped in a roughly linear way, and a significant reduction was already evident by age approximately 40. The CMV infection status of donors was not known, potentially confounding age-related changes in expanded clonotypes. Conclusive comparison of naive and antigen-experienced compartments was prevented by the profiling of bulk unsorted PBMCs.

Sequencing used blood. The V and J genes are TRBV29-1 and TRBJ2-3; the D element might be TRBD1 or TRBD2, as each aligns at 5 bases. This receptor was taken from a woman aged 55 to 70 in good health. The nucleotides are TGCAGCGTTGGAGGGACCAGATTCACAGATACGCAGTATTTT. It is translated as CSVGGTRFTDTQYF.